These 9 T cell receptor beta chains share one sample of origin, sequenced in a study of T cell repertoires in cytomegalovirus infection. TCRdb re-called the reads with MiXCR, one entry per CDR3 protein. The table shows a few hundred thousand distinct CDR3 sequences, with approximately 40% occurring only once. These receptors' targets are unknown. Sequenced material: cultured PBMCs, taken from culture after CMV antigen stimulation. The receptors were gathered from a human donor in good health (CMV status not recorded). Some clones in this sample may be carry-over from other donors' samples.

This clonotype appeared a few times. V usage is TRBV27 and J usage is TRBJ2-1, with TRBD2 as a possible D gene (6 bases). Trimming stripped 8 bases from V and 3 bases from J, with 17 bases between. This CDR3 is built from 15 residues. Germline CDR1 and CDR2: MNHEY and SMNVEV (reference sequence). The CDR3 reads CASDTTGTFYNEQFF. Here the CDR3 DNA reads TGTGCCAGCGATACCACCGGGACTTTCTACAATGAGCAGTTCTTC.

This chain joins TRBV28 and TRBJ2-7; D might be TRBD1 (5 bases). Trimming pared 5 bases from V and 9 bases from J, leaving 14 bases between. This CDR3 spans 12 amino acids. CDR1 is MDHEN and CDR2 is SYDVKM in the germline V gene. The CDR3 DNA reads TGTGCCAGCAGTCCCCCTAGGGGCGGGCAGTACTTC. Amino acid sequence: CASSPPRGGQYF. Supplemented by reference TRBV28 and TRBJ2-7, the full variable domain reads DVKVTQSSRYLVKRTGEKVFLECVQDMDHENMFWYRQDPGLGLRLIYFSYDVKMKEKGDIPEGYSVSREKKERFSLILESASTNQTSMYLCASSPPRGGQYFGPGTRLTVT.

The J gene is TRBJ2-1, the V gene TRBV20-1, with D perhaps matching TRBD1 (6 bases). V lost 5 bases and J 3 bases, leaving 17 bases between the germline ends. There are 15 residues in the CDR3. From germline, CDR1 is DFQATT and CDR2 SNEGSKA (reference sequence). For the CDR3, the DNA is TGCAGTGCTGACGGTCTGGCAGGGGTCTACAATGAGCAGTTCTTC. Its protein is CSADGLAGVYNEQFF.

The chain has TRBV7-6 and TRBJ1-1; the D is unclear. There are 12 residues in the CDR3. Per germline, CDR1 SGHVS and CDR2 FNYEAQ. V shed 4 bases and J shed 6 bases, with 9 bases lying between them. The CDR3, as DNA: TGTGCCAGCAGCTCAGTGGGATCTGAAGCTTTCTTT. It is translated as CASSSVGSEAFF.

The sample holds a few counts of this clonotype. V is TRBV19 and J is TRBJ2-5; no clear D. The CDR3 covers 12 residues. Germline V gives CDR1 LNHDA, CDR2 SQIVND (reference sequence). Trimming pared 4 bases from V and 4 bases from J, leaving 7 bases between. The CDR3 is CASSNLGETQYF. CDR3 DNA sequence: TGTGCCAGTAGTAATTTGGGAGAGACCCAGTACTTC.

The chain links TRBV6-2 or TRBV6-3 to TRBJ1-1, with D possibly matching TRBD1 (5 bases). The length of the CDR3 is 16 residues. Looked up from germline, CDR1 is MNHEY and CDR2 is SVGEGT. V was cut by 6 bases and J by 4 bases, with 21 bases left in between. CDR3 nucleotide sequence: TGTGCCAGCAGCCGACGACCCAGGGTGGTGAGCACTGAAGCTTTCTTT. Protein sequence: CASSRRPRVVSTEAFF.

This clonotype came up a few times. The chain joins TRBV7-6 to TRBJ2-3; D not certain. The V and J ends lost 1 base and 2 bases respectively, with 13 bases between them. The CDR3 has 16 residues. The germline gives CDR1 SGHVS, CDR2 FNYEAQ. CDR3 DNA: TGTGCCAGCAGCTTAGGGAGCCAGTCAACCACAGATACGCAGTATTTT. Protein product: CASSLGSQSTTDTQYF.

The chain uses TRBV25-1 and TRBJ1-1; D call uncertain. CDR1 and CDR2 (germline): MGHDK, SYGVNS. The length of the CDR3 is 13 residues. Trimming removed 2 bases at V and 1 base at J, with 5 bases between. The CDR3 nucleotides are TGTGCCAGCAGTGAACGGGCGAACACTGAAGCTTTCTTT. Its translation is CASSERANTEAFF.

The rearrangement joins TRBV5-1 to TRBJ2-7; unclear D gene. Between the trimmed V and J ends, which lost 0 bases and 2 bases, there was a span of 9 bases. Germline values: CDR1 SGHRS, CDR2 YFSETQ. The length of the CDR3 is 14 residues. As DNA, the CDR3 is TGCGCCAGCAGCTTGGACCGCTCGACCTACGAGCAGTACTTC. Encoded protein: CASSLDRSTYEQYF.